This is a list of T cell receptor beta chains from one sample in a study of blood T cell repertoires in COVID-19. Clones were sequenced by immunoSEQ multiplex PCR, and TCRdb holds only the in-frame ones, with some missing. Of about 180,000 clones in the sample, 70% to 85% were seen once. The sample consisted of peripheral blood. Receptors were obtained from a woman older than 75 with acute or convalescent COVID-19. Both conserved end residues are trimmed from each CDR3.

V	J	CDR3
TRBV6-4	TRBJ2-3	ASSYSGSSTDTQY
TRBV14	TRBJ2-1	ASSLRGLAVYREQF
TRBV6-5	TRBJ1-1	ASTRQRLNTEAF
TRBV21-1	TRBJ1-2	ASSKTTLRGQGARGYT
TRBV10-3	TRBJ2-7	AIGTGKDGSEQY
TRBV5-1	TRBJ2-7	ASSSGRGEEQY
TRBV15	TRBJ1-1	ATSRANFDTEAF
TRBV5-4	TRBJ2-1	ASSLVGGNEQF
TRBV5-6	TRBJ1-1	ASSSRTGGTEAF
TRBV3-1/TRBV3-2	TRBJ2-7	ASSLLGAYEQY
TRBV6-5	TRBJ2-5	ASSPTRGGETQY
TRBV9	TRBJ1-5	ASSALQGQPQH
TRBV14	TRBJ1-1	ASSLLGAVNTEAF
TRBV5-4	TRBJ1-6	ASSLDRGNSPLH
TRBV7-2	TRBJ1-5	ASSRPGGQPQH
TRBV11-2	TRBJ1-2	ASSLGVGPAYGYT
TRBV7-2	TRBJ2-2	ASSSRQNTGELF
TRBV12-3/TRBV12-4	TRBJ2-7	ASRPAGVDEQY
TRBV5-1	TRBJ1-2	ASSRRVDRAEGYT
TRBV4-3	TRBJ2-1	ASSPGQFSDNEQF
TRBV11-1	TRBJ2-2	ASSSQTGSGELF